These 11 T cell receptor beta chains share one sample of origin, sequenced in a study of blood T cell repertoires in COVID-19 (dated by TCRdb to 2020 to 2021). Receptor amplification or capture employed the immunoSEQ multiplex PCR assay. The source is immuneACCESS, and TCRdb retained only in-frame sequences with V and J called. Part of the clones is not carried over; for the studies checked, unresolved V genes explain less than half of this, and the remainder is unexplained. This sample gives 50,000 to 65,000 clones in total; around 82% of them show up just once. In total, the top ten clones hold roughly 15% of the sample. The sequenced sample was peripheral blood. The receptors were gathered from a man between 60 and 75 years old with COVID-19, enrolled during active disease.

The chain recombines TRBV5-1 with TRBJ2-1; TRBD1 agrees at 9 bases. The CDR3 loop spans 13 amino acids. The J segment lost 9 bases and the V segment lost 3 bases, leaving 4 bases of the junction unmatched. Germline V gene data show CDR1 as SGHRS and CDR2 as YFSETQ. The CDR3 region is CASSWDRDSEQFF. In nucleotides, the CDR3 is TGCGCCAGCAGCTGGGACAGGGACTCTGAGCAGTTCTTC.

This chain uses TRBV19 with TRBJ2-1; 8 bases match TRBD2. Looked up from germline, CDR1 is LNHDA and CDR2 is SQIVND (reference sequence). Losses at the gene ends were 10 bases for V and 4 bases for J; bases not matched to a gene: 12. The CDR3 consists of 15 residues. CDR3: CATEPGTSSYNEQFF. Here the CDR3 DNA reads TGTGCCACCGAACCCGGGACTAGTAGTTACAATGAGCAGTTCTTC.

The chain carries TRBV5-1 and TRBJ2-7; TRBD1 aligns across 9 bases. Germline V gene sequence: CDR1 SGHRS, CDR2 YFSETQ. The CDR3 is made up of 15 amino acids. V trimming: 7 bases; J trimming: 5 bases; junction bases outside the gene matches: 13. For the CDR3, the DNA is TGCGCCAGCGGACTACGGGGACAGGGTGGAAACGAGCAGTACTTC. This codes for CASGLRGQGGNEQYF.

The chain combines TRBV7-3 with TRBJ2-3; 7 bases are a match to TRBD2. Germline CDR1 is SGHTA and CDR2 is FQGTGA. The V and J ends lost 2 bases and 11 bases, in that order; junction bases with no gene match: 13. The CDR3 is made up of 15 amino acids. The CDR3 DNA reads as TGTGCCAGCAGCTTAGATTCTAGCGGAACTCAAGAGCAGTATTTT. It codes for CASSLDSSGTQEQYF.

V and J are TRBV9 and TRBJ2-2; 7 bases are a match to TRBD2. CDR1 SGDLS and CDR2 YYNGEE come from the germline V gene. This CDR3 contains 14 residues. Losses at the gene ends were 4 bases for V and 4 bases for J; bases not matched to a gene: 4. In DNA, the CDR3 is TGTGCCAGCAGCTCACGACTAGCCACCGGGGAGCTGTTTTTT. Translating it yields CASSSRLATGELFF.

The chain links TRBV2 to TRBJ1-5; 8 nucleotides line up with TRBD1. CDR3 length equals 14 residues. Unmatched junction bases numbered 5, after V lost 4 bases and J lost 6 bases. The V gene's germline CDR1 is SNHLY and CDR2 FYNNEI. CDR3 DNA: TGTGCCAGCAGTGCCAGGGGGCCTGTTCAGCCCCAGCATTTT. It specifies CASSARGPVQPQHF.

The chain joins TRBV5-1 to TRBJ1-1; possibly TRBD1 for D (5 bases). This CDR3 is built from 15 residues. V dropped 0 bases and J dropped 0 bases, with 9 bases sitting between them. CDR1 SGHRS and CDR2 YFSETQ come from the germline V gene. CDR3 protein: CASSLVTGMNTEAFF. The CDR3 DNA reads TGCGCCAGCAGCTTGGTTACAGGTATGAACACTGAAGCTTTCTTT.

This chain uses TRBV10-1 with TRBJ1-3; D perhaps matches TRBD1 (6 bases). CDR1 is WNHNN, CDR2 SYGVQD, per germline (reference sequence). This CDR3 has 15 amino acids. Trimming took 2 bases from V and 2 from J, leaving 10 bases between them. Here the CDR3 DNA reads TGCGCCAGCAGTGAGCCCGGGACAACTGGAAACACCATATATTTT. This codes for CASSEPGTTGNTIYF.

J is TRBJ2-7 and V is TRBV27; 9 bases match TRBD2. The junction had 6 bases not matched to a gene; V was cut back by 5 bases and J by 4 bases. This CDR3 comprises 14 residues. The germline CDR1 and CDR2 sequences are MNHEY and SMNVEV (reference sequence). The DNA of the CDR3 is TGTGCCAGCAGTGCCGGACTAGCGATTTACGAGCAGTACTTC. Its translation: CASSAGLAIYEQYF.

The gene calls are TRBV25-1 and TRBJ1-2, with TRBD1 as a possible D gene (5 bases). The germline V gene has CDR1 MGHDK and CDR2 SYGVNS. Deletions cut 7 bases from V and 8 bases from J, with 14 bases between. The CDR3 has 12 residues. DNA of the CDR3: TGTGCCAGCACTGGGGGGTTCTACGGCTACACCTTC. It is translated as CASTGGFYGYTF.

The genes are TRBV12-3 or TRBV12-4 and TRBJ2-5, with no clear D. This CDR3 has 11 amino acids. V shed 2 bases and J shed 5 bases, with 3 bases lying between them. The DNA for the CDR3 is TGTGCCAGCAGTTTATATGAGACCCAGTACTTC. It translates to CASSLYETQYF.